The T cell receptor beta chain under discussion was sequenced for a study of blood T cell repertoires in COVID-19. Across the study: Some COVID-19 samples were acute and others convalescent; all came from the United States, Italy and Spain.

Profiling relied on immunoSEQ multiplex PCR, and the TCRdb table lists in-frame clones only, not all of them. The sample lists approximately 670,000 clones, 90% seen once, with approximately 0.3% in the top ten. The receptor's source is a woman aged 18 to 35 with acute or convalescent COVID-19. Sequenced: peripheral blood.

The CDR3 here is CASGLVQLPQHF. In DNA, the CDR3 is TGTGCTAGTGGTTTGGTGCAACTGCCCCAGCATTTT. The rearrangement links TRBV12-5 to TRBJ1-5, with no clear D. Germline CDR1 reads LGHNT; CDR2 reads FRNRAP. This CDR3 spans 12 amino acids. The ends were cut back, 0 bases at V and 9 bases at J, with 6 bases in the middle.